These 28 T cell receptor beta chains came from one sample sequenced in a study of blood T cell repertoires in COVID-19. Libraries were prepared by immunoSEQ multiplex PCR; TCRdb keeps only in-frame clonotypes and omits some of them. The repertoire holds 130,000 to 150,000 clones, with approximately 81% as singletons. Sequenced: peripheral blood. These receptor sequences come from a human donor with acute or convalescent COVID-19. The donor label of this sample is uncertain.

The chain carries TRBV25-1 and TRBJ2-3, with 8 bases matching TRBD1. Per germline, CDR1 MGHDK and CDR2 SYGVNS. V shed 6 bases, J shed 6 bases, and the junction held 5 bases outside the gene matches. The CDR3 extends over 13 amino acids. This CDR3 reads CASSDRGLDTQYF. In DNA form, the CDR3 reads TGTGCCAGCAGCGACAGGGGTTTGGATACGCAGTATTTT.

The DNA for the CDR3 is TGTGCCAGCAGCAAAGCTGAGGGGGAAAAACTGTCAACGAGTGTTGTAAACACCGGGGAGCTGTTTTTT. This translates into CASSKAEGEKLSTSVVNTGELFF. This chain joins TRBV21-1 and TRBJ2-2; the table's TRBD1 call for D was not verified on the DNA. TRBV21-1 is a recognized pseudogene. The CDR3 has 23 residues.

CDR3 loop: CASSLRGAGQYF. The CDR3, as DNA: TGTGCCAGCAGCCTCAGGGGTGCGGGGCAGTACTTC. The rearrangement uses TRBV28 and TRBJ2-7, with TRBD1 as a possible D gene (6 bases). CDR3 length: 12 amino acids. The germline CDR1 and CDR2 sequences are MDHEN and SYDVKM. V was pared by 6 bases and J by 9 bases, with 15 bases between.

The genes are TRBV18 and TRBJ1-1; no firm D call. V was clipped by 3 bases and J by 2 bases, with 13 bases between them. Per the germline V gene, CDR1 is KGHSH and CDR2 is LQKENI. The CDR3 totals 15 residues. The CDR3 reads CASSPANSQNTEAFF. As DNA, the CDR3 is TGTGCCAGCTCACCGGCGAACAGCCAAAACACTGAAGCTTTCTTT.

The chain couples TRBV19 to TRBJ2-4; the match to TRBD1 covers 7 bases. Germline values: CDR1 LNHDA, CDR2 SQIVND (reference sequence). The CDR3 has 11 amino acids. V lost 3 bases, J lost 13 bases, and 3 bases stayed unmatched. CDR3 coding DNA: TGTGCCAGTAGTATCGGGACAGCCCAGTACTTC. Residues: CASSIGTAQYF. The full variable domain, its missing parts supplied by reference TRBV19 and TRBJ2-4, is DGGITQSPKYLFRKEGQNVTLSCEQNLNHDAMYWYRQDPGQGLRLIYYSQIVNDFQKGDIAEGYSVSREKKESFPLTVTSAQKNPTAFYLCASSIGTAQYFGAGTRLSVL.

The chain combines TRBV7-9 with TRBJ2-2; 10 bases are a match to TRBD2. Germline assignment: CDR1 SEHNR and CDR2 FQNEAQ (reference sequence). Trimming removed 5 bases from V and 4 bases from J; junction bases left unmatched: 7. The CDR3 runs 16 residues. CDR3 DNA: TGTGCCAGCAGCCCGTCCGGGACTAGCGCCACCGGGGAGCTGTTTTTT. Translation: CASSPSGTSATGELFF.

The V gene is TRBV5-4, the J gene TRBJ1-1; possibly TRBD1 for D (5 bases). The CDR3 loop spans 14 amino acids. Trimming took 4 bases from V and 1 from J, leaving 11 bases between them. Germline lookup yields CDR1 SGHNT and CDR2 YYREEE (reference sequence). The CDR3 sequence: CASSRTTGNTEAFF. CDR3 sequence (DNA): TGTGCCAGCAGCCGAACCACAGGGAACACTGAAGCTTTCTTT.

The chain links TRBV19 to TRBJ1-2, with TRBD1 as a possible D gene (5 bases). Germline V CDR1 and CDR2: LNHDA, SQIVND (reference sequence). There are 15 residues in the CDR3. V dropped 1 base and J dropped 1 base, with 10 bases sitting between them. CDR3 amino acids: CASSIARGLNYGYTF. CDR3 bases: TGTGCCAGTAGTATAGCGCGGGGCCTTAACTATGGCTACACCTTC.

This chain links TRBV2 with TRBJ2-2; TRBD2 matches at 9 bases. CDR3 size: 15 residues. Germline V gene lookup returns CDR1 SNHLY and CDR2 FYNNEI. V lost 4 bases and J lost 3; bases outside the gene matches: 3. CDR3 bases: TGTGCCAGCAGTGGACTAGCGGTCCACACCGGGGAGCTGTTTTTT. Translation gives CASSGLAVHTGELFF. Filled out from reference TRBV2 and TRBJ2-2, the complete variable domain reads EPEVTQTPSHQVTQMGQEVILRCVPISNHLYFYWYRQILGQKVEFLVSFYNNEISEKSEIFDDQFSVERPDGSNFTLKIRSTKLEDSAMYFCASSGLAVHTGELFFGEGSRLTVL.

In this sample, this clone turned up once. This chain joins TRBV4-1 and TRBJ2-4; D gene ambiguous. Germline CDR1 is MGHRA and CDR2 is YSYEKL. V was shortened by 1 base and J by 4 bases, with 8 bases between the two germline ends. The CDR3 is 14 amino acids. The CDR3, as DNA: TGCGCCAGCAGCCAAGGTGAGGCGAAAAACATTCAGTACTTC. Translating gives CASSQGEAKNIQYF.

The chain is built from TRBV6-4 and TRBJ2-2; 8 bases match TRBD2. V was clipped by 4 bases and J by 0 bases; unmatched bases: 7. There are 17 residues in the CDR3. Germline CDR1 MRHNA, CDR2 SNTAGT. CDR3 DNA sequence: TGTGCCAGCAGTGGAAGACGGGGGGGATCGAACACCGGGGAGCTGTTTTTT. Translation: CASSGRRGGSNTGELFF.

The chain employs TRBV9 and TRBJ2-7; possibly TRBD1 for D (5 bases). Germline CDR1 SGDLS, CDR2 YYNGEE. The CDR3 loop spans 12 amino acids. The V and J ends lost 8 bases and 6 bases respectively, with 15 bases between them. CDR3 nucleotides: TGTGCCAGTCAATCAGGGATAGGCGAGCAGTACGTC. This codes for CASQSGIGEQYV.

V is TRBV7-8 and J is TRBJ2-7, with TRBD2 identical over 7 bases. The CDR3 contains 14 residues. Germline-derived CDR1 and CDR2 are SGHVS and FQNEAQ. The ends lost 5 bases at V and 3 bases at J; junction bases unmatched: 7. CDR3 protein: CASSPGGRGYEQYF. CDR3 bases: TGTGCCAGCAGCCCGGGGGGTCGTGGCTACGAGCAGTACTTC.

The chain carries TRBV4-3 and TRBJ1-2; D perhaps matches TRBD1 (6 bases). Deletions cut 1 base from V and 0 bases from J, with 9 bases between. Germline assignment: CDR1 LGHNA and CDR2 YSLEER. The CDR3 is 15 residues long. CDR3 protein: CASSQGGGSNYGYTF. CDR3 DNA: TGCGCCAGCAGCCAAGGAGGGGGATCTAACTATGGCTACACCTTC.

This clone was counted once. The chain couples TRBV18 to TRBJ2-3, with a tentative D call TRBD1 (5 bases). The CDR3 is 13 amino acids. The ends were cut back, 1 base at V and 4 bases at J, with 6 bases in the middle. In germline, CDR1 is KGHSH, CDR2 LQKENI. The CDR3 here is CASSPQGPDTQYF. The DNA for the CDR3 is TGTGCCAGCTCACCACAGGGGCCAGATACGCAGTATTTT.

This clone was counted once. The V call is TRBV7-9, the J call TRBJ1-3; 12 bases match TRBD1. Losses at the gene ends were 5 bases for V and 7 bases for J; bases not matched to a gene: 3. CDR1 and CDR2 from the germline V gene are SEHNR and FQNEAQ (reference sequence). The CDR3 has 14 amino acids. This chain's CDR3 is CASSPGTGGNTIYF. The CDR3 nucleotides read TGTGCCAGCAGCCCCGGGACAGGGGGCAACACCATATATTTT.

V usage is TRBV10-3 and J usage is TRBJ1-3; possibly TRBD1 for D (5 bases). CDR1 is ENHRY and CDR2 is SYGVKD in the germline V gene. The CDR3 is made up of 15 amino acids. Trimming pared 5 bases from V and 0 bases from J, leaving 11 bases between. The CDR3 region is CAISRETVSGNTIYF. The DNA for the CDR3 is TGTGCCATCAGTCGCGAGACAGTCTCTGGAAACACCATATATTTT.

The J gene is TRBJ1-2, the V gene TRBV5-1; D remains unclear. This CDR3 region has 14 residues. Germline CDR1 reads SGHRS; CDR2 reads YFSETQ. Trimming removed 1 base from V and 4 bases from J, with 11 bases in between. The CDR3 loop is CASSLLRGTYGYTF. The CDR3 bases are TGCGCCAGCAGCTTGTTGCGGGGAACCTATGGCTACACCTTC.

The CDR3 reads CASSPQGNWADTQYF. CDR3 bases: TGTGCCAGCAGCCCACAGGGTAATTGGGCAGATACGCAGTATTTT. The V call is TRBV6-5, the J call TRBJ2-3, with D possibly matching TRBD1 (6 bases). V lost 6 bases and J 4 bases, leaving 17 bases between the germline ends. The CDR3 covers 15 residues. Germline values: CDR1 MNHEY, CDR2 SVGAGI.

CDR3 sequence (DNA): TGCGCCAGCAGCCAAACAGGGGGCTACGAGGAAAAACTGTTTTTT. Translating gives CASSQTGGYEEKLFF. This chain links TRBV5-1 with TRBJ1-4; TRBD1 matches 9 bases. CDR1 and CDR2 from the germline V gene are SGHRS and YFSETQ. The length of the CDR3 is 15 residues. Trimming at V came to 4 bases and at J to 8 bases, leaving 9 bases not matched to a gene.

V and J are TRBV5-1 and TRBJ2-5; TRBD1 agrees at 8 bases. With V trimmed by 5 bases and J by 5 bases, 8 bases remained unmatched. The germline gives CDR1 SGHRS, CDR2 YFSETQ. The CDR3 has 14 amino acids. The CDR3: CASRLDDRGETQYF. Written as DNA, the CDR3 is TGCGCCAGCAGACTAGATGACAGGGGTGAGACCCAGTACTTC.

This sequence joins TRBV6-1 and TRBJ1-4; 9 positions match TRBD1. J lost 3 bases, V lost 2 bases, and 7 bases had no gene match. Germline V gives CDR1 MNHNS, CDR2 SASEGT. The length of the CDR3 is 17 residues. DNA of the CDR3: TGTGCCAGCAGTGAAACCGGGACAGGGTCGGCTAATGAAAAACTGTTTTTT. As protein: CASSETGTGSANEKLFF.

The V call is TRBV9, the J call TRBJ1-2, with a weak D call TRBD1 (5 bases). The germline V gene has CDR1 SGDLS and CDR2 YYNGEE. The CDR3 spans 13 residues. The V end lost 0 bases, the J end lost 5 bases, and 8 bases lay between the germline ends. CDR3 amino acids: CASSVVQDYGYTF. The CDR3 DNA reads TGTGCCAGCAGCGTAGTACAGGATTATGGCTACACCTTC.

The gene calls are TRBV28 and TRBJ1-6; 8 bases are shared with TRBD1. Trimming took 7 bases from V and 1 from J; bases not matched to a gene: 9. Germline V gene lookup returns CDR1 MDHEN and CDR2 SYDVKM. The CDR3 totals 17 residues. CDR3 sequence (DNA): TGTGCCAGCACGGAGACAGGGGTCAGGTCCTATAATTCACCCCTCCACTTT. Amino acid sequence: CASTETGVRSYNSPLHF.

This sequence joins TRBV4-2 and TRBJ2-5, with D perhaps matching TRBD2 (6 bases). V lost 3 bases to trimming and J lost 0 bases, with 17 bases between them. Germline V lookup: CDR1 LGHNA, CDR2 YNFKEQ. CDR3 size: 17 residues. The CDR3 here is CASSQEGQQAYQETQYF. DNA of the CDR3: TGTGCCAGCAGCCAGGAGGGTCAGCAAGCGTACCAAGAGACCCAGTACTTC.

The chain employs TRBV7-3 and TRBJ2-3; 7 nucleotides line up with TRBD2. Germline V CDR1 and CDR2: SGHTA, FQGTGA. The CDR3 is made up of 17 amino acids. Trimming cost V 0 bases and J 1 base; bases outside gene matches: 7. CDR3 loop: CASSLTASGAGTDTQYF. The CDR3 DNA sequence: TGTGCCAGCAGCTTAACGGCCAGCGGGGCGGGCACAGATACGCAGTATTTT.

This clone appeared a few times. CDR3 protein: CASSLDGDRYSPLHF. Written as DNA, the CDR3 is TGCGCCAGCAGCTTGGATGGGGACAGATATTCACCCCTCCACTTT. This chain connects TRBV5-1 to TRBJ1-6, with TRBD1 matching over 7 bases. The V and J ends lost 0 bases and 8 bases, in that order; junction bases with no gene match: 5. This CDR3 contains 15 residues. Per the germline V gene, CDR1 is SGHRS and CDR2 is YFSETQ.

The chain has TRBV19 and TRBJ2-2, with D perhaps TRBD2 (6 bases). V lost 6 bases and J 5 bases, leaving 19 bases between the germline ends. The CDR3 is 16 amino acids. CDR1 and CDR2 from the germline V gene are LNHDA and SQIVND (reference sequence). The CDR3 bases are TGTGCCAGTAGCCATGAGTCATTAGGGAGGACCGGGGAGCTGTTTTTT. As protein: CASSHESLGRTGELFF.